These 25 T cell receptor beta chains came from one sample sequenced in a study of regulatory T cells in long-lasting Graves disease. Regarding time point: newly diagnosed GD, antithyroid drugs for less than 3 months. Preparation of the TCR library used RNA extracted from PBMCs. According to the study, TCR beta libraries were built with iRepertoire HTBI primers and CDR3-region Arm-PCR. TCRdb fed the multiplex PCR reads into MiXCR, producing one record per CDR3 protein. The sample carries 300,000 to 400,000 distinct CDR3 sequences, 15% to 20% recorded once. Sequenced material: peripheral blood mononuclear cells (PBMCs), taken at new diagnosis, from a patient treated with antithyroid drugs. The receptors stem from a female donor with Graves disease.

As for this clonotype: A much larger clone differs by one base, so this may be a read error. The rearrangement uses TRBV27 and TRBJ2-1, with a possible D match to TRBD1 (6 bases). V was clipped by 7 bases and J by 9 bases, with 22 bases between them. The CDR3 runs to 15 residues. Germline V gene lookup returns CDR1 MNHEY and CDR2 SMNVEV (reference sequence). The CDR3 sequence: CASNQGGAGVREQFF. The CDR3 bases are TGTGCCAGCAACCAAGGGGGAGCAGGGGTCCGTGAGCAGTTCTTC.

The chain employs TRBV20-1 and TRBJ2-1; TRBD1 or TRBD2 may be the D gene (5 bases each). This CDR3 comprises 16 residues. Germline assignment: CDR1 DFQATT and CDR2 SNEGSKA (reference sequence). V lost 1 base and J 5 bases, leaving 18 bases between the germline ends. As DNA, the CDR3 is TGCAGTGCTAGAGGTTCTGGTACAGGACTTAACAATGAGCAGTTCTTC. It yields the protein CSARGSGTGLNNEQFF.

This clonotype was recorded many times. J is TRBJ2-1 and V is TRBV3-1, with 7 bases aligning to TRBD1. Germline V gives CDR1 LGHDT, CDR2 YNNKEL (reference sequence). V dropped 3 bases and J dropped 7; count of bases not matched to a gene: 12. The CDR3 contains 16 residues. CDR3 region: CASSQIPQGVGNEQFF. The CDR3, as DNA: TGTGCCAGCAGCCAGATACCCCAGGGGGTGGGGAATGAGCAGTTCTTC.

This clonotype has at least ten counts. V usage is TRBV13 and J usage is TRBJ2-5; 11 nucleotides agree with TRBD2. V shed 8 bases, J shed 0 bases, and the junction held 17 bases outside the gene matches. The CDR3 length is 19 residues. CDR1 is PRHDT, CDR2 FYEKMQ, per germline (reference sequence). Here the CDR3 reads CASSRAGASGRWYQETQYF. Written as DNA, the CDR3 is TGTGCCAGCTCTCGGGCTGGGGCTAGCGGGAGGTGGTACCAAGAGACCCAGTACTTC.

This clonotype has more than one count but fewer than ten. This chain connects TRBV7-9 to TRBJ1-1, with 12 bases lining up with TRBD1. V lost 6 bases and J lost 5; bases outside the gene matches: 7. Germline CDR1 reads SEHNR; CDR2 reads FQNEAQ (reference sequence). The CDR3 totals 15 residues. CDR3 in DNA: TGTGCCAGCAGGGAGGGACAGGGGGCTCGGACTGAAGCTTTCTTT. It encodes CASREGQGARTEAFF.

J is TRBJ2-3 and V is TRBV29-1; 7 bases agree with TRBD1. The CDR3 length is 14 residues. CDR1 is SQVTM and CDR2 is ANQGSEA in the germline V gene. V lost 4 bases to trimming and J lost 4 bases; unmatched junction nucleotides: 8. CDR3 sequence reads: CSVGGLGGADTQYF. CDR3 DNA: TGCAGCGTTGGAGGATTAGGGGGCGCAGATACGCAGTATTTT.

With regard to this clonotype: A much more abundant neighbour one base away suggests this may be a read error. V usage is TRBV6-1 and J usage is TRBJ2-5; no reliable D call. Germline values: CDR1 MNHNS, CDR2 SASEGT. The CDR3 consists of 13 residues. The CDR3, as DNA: TGTGCCAGCAGCCAACACGGGCGAGAGACCGAGTACTTC. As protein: CASSQHGRETEYF.

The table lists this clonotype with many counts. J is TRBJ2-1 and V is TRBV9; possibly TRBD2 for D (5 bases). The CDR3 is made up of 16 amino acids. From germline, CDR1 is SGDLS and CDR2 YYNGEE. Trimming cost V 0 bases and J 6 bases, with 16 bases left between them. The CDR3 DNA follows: TGTGCCAGCAGCGTAGTAGAGTTGGGAGTTGGCAATGAGCAGTTCTTC. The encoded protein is CASSVVELGVGNEQFF.

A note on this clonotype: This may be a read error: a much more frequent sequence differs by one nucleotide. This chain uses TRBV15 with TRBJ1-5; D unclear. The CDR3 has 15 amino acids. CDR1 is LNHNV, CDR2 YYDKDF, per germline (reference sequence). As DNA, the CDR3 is TGTACCACCAGCGGAGGCGGTAGCAGCAATCAGCCCCAGCATTTT. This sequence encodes CTTSGGGSSNQPQHF.

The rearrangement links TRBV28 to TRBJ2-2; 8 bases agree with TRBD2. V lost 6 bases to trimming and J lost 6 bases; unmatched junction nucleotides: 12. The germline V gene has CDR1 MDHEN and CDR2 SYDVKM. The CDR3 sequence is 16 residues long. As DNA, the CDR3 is TGTGCCAGCAGCCGACTAGCGAGAGGGGCGGCCGGGGAGCTGTTTTTT. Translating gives CASSRLARGAAGELFF.

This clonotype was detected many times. The CDR3 DNA reads TGTGCCAGTAGAAGTCTTCAGCGGAGCACAGATACGCAGTATTTT. This gives the protein CASRSLQRSTDTQYF. This rearrangement joins TRBV19 to TRBJ2-3, with a weak D call TRBD2 (5 bases). V was shortened by 6 bases and J by 0 bases, with 13 bases between the two germline ends. Germline CDR1 is LNHDA and CDR2 is SQIVND (reference sequence). The CDR3 has 15 amino acids.

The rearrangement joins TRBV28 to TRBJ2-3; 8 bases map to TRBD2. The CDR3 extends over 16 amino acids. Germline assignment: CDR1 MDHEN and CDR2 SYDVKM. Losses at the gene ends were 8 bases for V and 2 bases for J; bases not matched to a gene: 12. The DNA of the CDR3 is TGTGCCAGCGGTACGGGGGGGGAGGGCCTCACAGATACGCAGTATTTT. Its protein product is CASGTGGEGLTDTQYF.

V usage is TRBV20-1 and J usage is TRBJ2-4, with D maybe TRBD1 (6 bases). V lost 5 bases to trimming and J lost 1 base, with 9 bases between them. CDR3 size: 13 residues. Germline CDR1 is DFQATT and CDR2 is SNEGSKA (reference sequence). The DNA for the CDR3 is TGCAGTGCTGCCGACAGGGCCAAAAACATTCAGTACTTC. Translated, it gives CSAADRAKNIQYF.

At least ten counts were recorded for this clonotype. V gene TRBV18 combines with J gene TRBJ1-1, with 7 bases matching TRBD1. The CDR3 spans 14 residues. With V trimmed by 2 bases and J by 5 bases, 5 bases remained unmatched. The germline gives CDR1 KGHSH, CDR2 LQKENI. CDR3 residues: CASSPRGGGTEAFF. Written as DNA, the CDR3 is TGTGCCAGCTCACCAAGAGGGGGCGGGACTGAAGCTTTCTTT.

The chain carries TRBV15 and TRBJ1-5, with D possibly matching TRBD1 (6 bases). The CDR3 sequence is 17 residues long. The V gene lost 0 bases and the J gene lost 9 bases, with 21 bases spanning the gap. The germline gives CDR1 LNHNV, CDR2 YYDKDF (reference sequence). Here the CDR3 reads CATSREGGARVGRPQHF. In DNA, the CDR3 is TGTGCCACCAGCAGAGAGGGGGGCGCAAGGGTTGGGAGGCCCCAGCATTTT.

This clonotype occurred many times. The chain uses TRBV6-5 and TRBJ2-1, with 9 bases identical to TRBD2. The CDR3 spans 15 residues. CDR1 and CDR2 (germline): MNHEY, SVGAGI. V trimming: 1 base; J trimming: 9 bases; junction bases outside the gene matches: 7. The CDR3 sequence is CASSYWSSGKGEQFF. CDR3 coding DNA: TGTGCCAGCAGTTACTGGTCTAGCGGGAAGGGTGAGCAGTTCTTC.

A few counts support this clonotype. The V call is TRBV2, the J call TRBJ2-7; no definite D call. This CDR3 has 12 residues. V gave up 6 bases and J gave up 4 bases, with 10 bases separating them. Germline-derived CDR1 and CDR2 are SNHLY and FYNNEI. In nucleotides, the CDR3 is TGTGCCAGCAGCTTTGACACGTACGAGCAGTACTTC. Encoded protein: CASSFDTYEQYF.

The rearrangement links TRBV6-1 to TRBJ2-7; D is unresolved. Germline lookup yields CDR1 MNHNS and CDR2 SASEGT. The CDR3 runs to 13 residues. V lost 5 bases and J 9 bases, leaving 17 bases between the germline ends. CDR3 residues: CASSRRLHPAQYF. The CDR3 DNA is TGTGCCAGCAGTAGAAGGCTCCACCCTGCGCAGTACTTC.

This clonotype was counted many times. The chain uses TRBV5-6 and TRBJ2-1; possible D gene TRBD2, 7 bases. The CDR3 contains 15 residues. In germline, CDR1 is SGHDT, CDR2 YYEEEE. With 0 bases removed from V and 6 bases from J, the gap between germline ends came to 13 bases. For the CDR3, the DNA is TGTGCCAGCAGCTTGGGGGGGGGGCGGCGCAATGAGCAGTTCTTC. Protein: CASSLGGGRRNEQFF.

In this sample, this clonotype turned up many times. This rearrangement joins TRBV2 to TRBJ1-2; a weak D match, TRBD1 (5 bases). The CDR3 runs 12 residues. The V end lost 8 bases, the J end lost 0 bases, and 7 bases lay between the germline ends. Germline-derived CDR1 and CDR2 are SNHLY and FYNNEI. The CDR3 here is CASRDSNYGYTF. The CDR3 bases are TGTGCCAGCCGGGACTCTAACTATGGCTACACCTTC.

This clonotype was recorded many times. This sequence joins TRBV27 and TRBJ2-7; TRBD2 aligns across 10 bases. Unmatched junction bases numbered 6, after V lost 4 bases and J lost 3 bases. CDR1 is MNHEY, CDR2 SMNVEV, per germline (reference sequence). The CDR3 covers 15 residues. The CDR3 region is CASSSLAGDLYEQYF. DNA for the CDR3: TGTGCCAGCAGTTCTCTAGCGGGAGATCTCTACGAGCAGTACTTC.

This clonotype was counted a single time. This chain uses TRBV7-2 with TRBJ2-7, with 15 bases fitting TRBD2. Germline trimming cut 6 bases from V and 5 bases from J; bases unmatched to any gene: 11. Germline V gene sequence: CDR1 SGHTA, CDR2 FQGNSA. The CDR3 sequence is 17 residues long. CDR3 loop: CASSPRRTSGRVHEQYF. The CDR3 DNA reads TGTGCCAGCAGTCCGCGTAGGACTAGCGGGAGGGTCCACGAGCAGTACTTC. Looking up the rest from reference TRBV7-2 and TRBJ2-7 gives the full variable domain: GAGVSQSPSNKVTEKGKDVELRCDPISGHTALYWYRQSLGQGLEFLIYFQGNSAPDKSGLPSDRFSAERTGGSVSTLTIQRTQQEDSAVYLCASSPRRTSGRVHEQYFGPGTRLTVT.

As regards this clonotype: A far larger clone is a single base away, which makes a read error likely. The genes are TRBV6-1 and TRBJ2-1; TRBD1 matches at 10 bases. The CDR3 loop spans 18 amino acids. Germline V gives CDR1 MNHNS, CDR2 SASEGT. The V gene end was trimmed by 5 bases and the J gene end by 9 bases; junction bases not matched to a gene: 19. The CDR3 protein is CASSRPRTGGISGSEQFF. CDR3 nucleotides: TGTGCCAGCAGTCGACCCCGGACAGGGGGGATTTCGGGCAGTGAGCAGTTCTTC.

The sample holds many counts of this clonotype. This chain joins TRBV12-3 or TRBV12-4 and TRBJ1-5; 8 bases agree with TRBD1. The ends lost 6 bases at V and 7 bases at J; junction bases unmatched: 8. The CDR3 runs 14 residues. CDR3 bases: TGTGCCAGCAGCCGACAGGGGACGGGACAGCCCCAGCATTTT. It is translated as CASSRQGTGQPQHF.

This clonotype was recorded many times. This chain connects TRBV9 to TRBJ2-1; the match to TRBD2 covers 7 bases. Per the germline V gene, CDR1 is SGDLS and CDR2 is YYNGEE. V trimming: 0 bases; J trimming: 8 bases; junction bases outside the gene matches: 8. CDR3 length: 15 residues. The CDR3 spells CASSVGAGVMDEQFF. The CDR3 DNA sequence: TGTGCCAGCAGCGTAGGCGCGGGAGTGATGGATGAGCAGTTCTTC.